This T cell receptor beta chain was documented in a study of cytomegalovirus exposure and HLA in healthy donors. Findings of the study overall: In vitro experiments confirmed that three CMV-associated chains were specific for CMV antigens. Productive status was seen about 90% or about 30% of the time for most TCR beta V segments in an earlier analysis.

This CDR3 has 15 residues. CDR1 and CDR2 (germline): SQVTM, ANQGSEA. The V segment lost 7 bases and the J segment 3 bases; nucleotides outside the gene matches: 13. Amplification used 60 Vbeta primers and 13 Jbeta primers. TCRdb keeps only in-frame clones here, not all; method: immunoSEQ multiplex PCR. The profile shows 85,000 to 100,000 clones, more than 75% of them singletons. This clone has only a few counts. Its antigen is not known. The clonotype originates from a human donor in good health. This sequence joins TRBV29-1 and TRBJ1-1; 8 bases map to TRBD1. The sequenced sample was PBMCs. CDR3 residues: CSGSQGAGGYTEAFF. CDR3 bases: TGCAGCGGCTCCCAGGGGGCCGGGGGGTACACTGAAGCTTTCTTT.